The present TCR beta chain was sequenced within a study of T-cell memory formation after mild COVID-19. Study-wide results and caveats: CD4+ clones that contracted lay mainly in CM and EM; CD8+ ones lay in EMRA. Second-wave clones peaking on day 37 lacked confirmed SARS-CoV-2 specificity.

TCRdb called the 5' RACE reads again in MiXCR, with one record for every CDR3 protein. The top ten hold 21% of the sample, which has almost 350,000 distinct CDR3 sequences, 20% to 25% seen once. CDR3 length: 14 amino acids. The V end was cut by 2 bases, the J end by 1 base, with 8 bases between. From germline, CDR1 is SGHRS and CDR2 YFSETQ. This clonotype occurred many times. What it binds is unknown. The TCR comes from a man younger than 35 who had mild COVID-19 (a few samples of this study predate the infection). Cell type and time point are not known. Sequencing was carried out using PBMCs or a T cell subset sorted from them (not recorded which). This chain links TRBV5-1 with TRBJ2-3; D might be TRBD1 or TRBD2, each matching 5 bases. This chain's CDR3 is CASSFEGRTDTQYF. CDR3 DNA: TGCGCCAGCAGCTTCGAGGGGCGCACAGATACGCAGTATTTT.